This entry lists 26 T cell receptor beta chains sequenced from one sample in a study of T cells in Graves' hyperthyroidism and ophthalmopathy. The investigators amplified TCR beta CDR3 regions from RNA transcripts. Initially, a first-round RT-PCR of the TCR CDR3 employed the HTBI primer set. TCRdb fed the multiplex PCR reads into MiXCR, producing one record per CDR3 protein. The sample has 600,000 to 650,000 distinct CDR3 sequences, less than 25% seen once. Material: blood. The origin of the receptors is a man aged 25-40 years with Graves' ophthalmopathy.

This clonotype has a handful of counts. The chain recombines TRBV2 with TRBJ2-6; D might be TRBD1 (6 bases). Trimming cost V 8 bases and J 0 bases, with 14 bases left between them. This CDR3 is built from 16 residues. Germline V CDR1 and CDR2: SNHLY, FYNNEI. This CDR3 is CASDPGHHSGANVLTF. CDR3 DNA: TGTGCCAGCGACCCGGGACACCACTCTGGGGCCAACGTCCTGACTTTC.

V usage is TRBV6-5 and J usage is TRBJ2-7, with 8 bases fitting TRBD2. Per the germline V gene, CDR1 is MNHEY and CDR2 is SVGAGI. The CDR3 consists of 18 residues. V trimming: 0 bases; J trimming: 5 bases; junction bases outside the gene matches: 15. The CDR3 coding sequence is TGTGCCAGCAGTTACTCGACGGCGGGAGGAGCCTCGGTCCACGAGCAGTACTTC. It encodes CASSYSTAGGASVHEQYF.

Only a few counts were recorded for this clonotype. V is TRBV6-1 and J is TRBJ1-3; 8 bases match TRBD1. Germline V gene lookup returns CDR1 MNHNS and CDR2 SASEGT. Losses at the gene ends were 7 bases for V and 3 bases for J; bases not matched to a gene: 17. The CDR3 has 18 residues. In DNA form, the CDR3 reads TGTGCCAGCACCTACGGGGCAGGGGGCCTGGTAGGTGGAAACACCATATATTTT. Encoded protein: CASTYGAGGLVGGNTIYF.

The CDR3 region has the DNA TGCGCCAGCAGCCCCGACAGGAGTGATTCACCCCTCCACTTT. This encodes CASSPDRSDSPLHF. V and J are TRBV4-1 and TRBJ1-6; D possibly corresponds to TRBD1 (6 bases). Germline V CDR1 and CDR2: MGHRA, YSYEKL. Trimming cost V 4 bases and J 8 bases, with 12 bases left between them. The CDR3 consists of 14 residues.

This clonotype was seen a handful of times. The chain uses TRBV4-3 and TRBJ2-1; D is undetermined. CDR1 and CDR2 from the germline V gene are LGHNA and YSLEER. This CDR3 comprises 13 residues. Trimming stripped 1 base from V and 9 bases from J, with 10 bases between. The CDR3: CASSQGLPSEQFF. CDR3 nucleotide sequence: TGCGCCAGCAGCCAAGGACTGCCAAGTGAGCAGTTCTTC.

A note on this clonotype: This could be a read error, since a much larger clone is one nucleotide away. The CDR3, as DNA: TGTGCCTGGAGTGTACCGGCTCCTGCGGGGGGCTACCCCTTC. Translation gives CAWSVPAPAGGYPF. The chain recombines TRBV30 with TRBJ1-2, with a tentative D call TRBD1 (6 bases). The CDR3 sequence is 14 residues long. From germline, CDR1 is GTSNPN and CDR2 SVGIG (reference sequence).

The chain carries TRBV29-1 and TRBJ1-1; maybe TRBD1 (6 bases). The CDR3 sequence is 14 residues long. The V end was cut by 6 bases, the J end by 1 base, with 15 bases between. Per germline, CDR1 SQVTM and CDR2 ANQGSEA. The CDR3 region has the DNA TGCAGCGTAATTGTACGGGGGCGGAACACTGAAGCTTTCTTT. Translating gives CSVIVRGRNTEAFF.

Details on this clonotype: Sequence at one end of the junction differs from germline and may be a read error. The J gene is TRBJ1-6, the V gene TRBV5-1, with TRBD1 matching 8 bases. The CDR3 length is 15 residues. Germline V CDR1 and CDR2: SGHRS, YFSETQ. Here the CDR3 DNA reads TGTGCCAGCAGCTTACAGACAGGGGTTCATTCACCCCTCCACTTT. It encodes CASSLQTGVHSPLHF.

The rearrangement links TRBV5-4 to TRBJ1-2; 10 bases are shared with TRBD1. CDR1 is SGHNT and CDR2 is YYREEE in the germline V gene (reference sequence). The ends lost 7 bases at V and 6 bases at J; junction bases unmatched: 9. The CDR3 covers 14 residues. The CDR3 DNA is TGTGCCAGCCGCCGGGACAGGGGTGCGGATGGCTACACCTTC. It codes for CASRRDRGADGYTF.

This clonotype has a handful of counts. V and J are TRBV6-1 and TRBJ2-5, with 8 bases lining up with TRBD2. The V gene end was trimmed by 7 bases and the J gene end by 5 bases; junction bases not matched to a gene: 15. The CDR3 consists of 16 residues. CDR1 is MNHNS and CDR2 is SASEGT in the germline V gene. CDR3 region: CASTTGGGGRGETQYF. The CDR3 bases are TGTGCCAGCACCACGGGAGGGGGAGGGAGAGGGGAGACCCAGTACTTC.

The chain recombines TRBV10-1 with TRBJ2-7; 8 bases are a match to TRBD2. The CDR3 loop spans 14 amino acids. Germline V gives CDR1 WNHNN, CDR2 SYGVQD (reference sequence). V trimming: 6 bases; J trimming: 5 bases; junction bases outside the gene matches: 9. CDR3 nucleotide sequence: TGCGCCAGCAGCCACGGGACTAGTCTTGACGAGCAGTACTTC. This gives the protein CASSHGTSLDEQYF.

This clonotype came up a few times. V gene TRBV6-2 or TRBV6-3 combines with J gene TRBJ2-1; 16 nucleotides line up with TRBD2. The J segment lost 0 bases and the V segment lost 4 bases, leaving 6 bases of the junction unmatched. There are 19 residues in the CDR3. Germline CDR1 and CDR2: MNHEY and SVGEGT. CDR3 in amino acids: CASSSGLAGGPSSYNEQFF. Here the CDR3 DNA reads TGTGCCAGCAGTTCGGGACTAGCGGGAGGGCCGAGCTCCTACAATGAGCAGTTCTTC.

At least ten counts were recorded for this clonotype. The rearrangement joins TRBV11-3 to TRBJ2-7, with TRBD1 matching 10 bases. CDR1 is SGHNT, CDR2 YENEEA, per germline. The junction had 4 bases not matched to a gene; V was cut back by 1 base and J by 4 bases. This CDR3 spans 15 amino acids. Here the CDR3 reads CASSLGAGQGYEQYF. In nucleotides, the CDR3 is TGTGCCAGCAGCTTAGGCGCGGGACAGGGGTACGAGCAGTACTTC.

A few counts support this clonotype. This rearrangement joins TRBV7-2 to TRBJ2-1, with 10 bases aligning to TRBD2. Germline lookup yields CDR1 SGHTA and CDR2 FQGNSA. This CDR3 comprises 16 residues. The trim removed 5 bases at V and 5 bases at J, leaving 9 bases unmatched. The DNA for the CDR3 is TGTGCCAGCAGCGAATCTAGGACTAGCGGACACAATGAGCAGTTCTTC. Translated: CASSESRTSGHNEQFF.

This clonotype was seen more than once but under ten times. The chain uses TRBV6-1 and TRBJ2-7, with D unresolved. Germline V gives CDR1 MNHNS, CDR2 SASEGT. The CDR3 is 13 amino acids. Trimming left V 6 bases short and J 2 bases short, with 11 bases between. CDR3 in amino acids: CASSAGWAYEQYF. The CDR3 nucleotides are TGTGCCAGCAGCGCCGGGTGGGCCTACGAGCAGTACTTC.

This clonotype was detected many times. The chain couples TRBV7-9 to TRBJ2-3; weak D call: TRBD1 (6 bases). CDR1 is SEHNR, CDR2 FQNEAQ, per germline (reference sequence). This CDR3 region has 16 residues. Trimming shortened V by 4 bases and J by 0 bases, and 14 bases separated the two germline ends. The CDR3 loop reads CASSYGDRLSTDTQYF. The DNA for the CDR3 is TGTGCCAGCAGCTACGGAGACAGGCTAAGCACAGATACGCAGTATTTT.

This clonotype was counted at least ten times. One end of the junction varies from germline; a read error may be responsible. This sequence joins TRBV28 and TRBJ2-3; perhaps D is TRBD1 or TRBD2 (5 bases each). There are 13 residues in the CDR3. Germline assignment: CDR1 MDHEN and CDR2 SYDVKM. The CDR3 nucleotides read TGTGCCAGCACTTTAGGGAGAGGGGTTACGCAGTATTTT. Encoded protein: CASTLGRGVTQYF.

This clonotype showed up just a few times. The rearrangement uses TRBV29-1 and TRBJ2-3; D remains unclear. Trimming pared 3 bases from V and 2 bases from J, leaving 6 bases between. The CDR3 is 12 amino acids. Germline V lookup: CDR1 SQVTM, CDR2 ANQGSEA. CDR3 region: CSVETATDTQYF. The CDR3 DNA reads as TGCAGCGTTGAGACTGCCACAGATACGCAGTATTTT.

This clonotype was seen only a few times. V and J are TRBV19 and TRBJ2-7; the D call may be TRBD1 or TRBD2 (5 bases each). The CDR3 sequence is 14 residues long. Per the germline V gene, CDR1 is LNHDA and CDR2 is SQIVND (reference sequence). Trimming pared 5 bases from V and 1 base from J, leaving 12 bases between. DNA of the CDR3: TGTGCCAGTAGTTTCGGGGCTCGTTCCTACGAGCAGTACTTC. As protein: CASSFGARSYEQYF.

The sample holds one count of this clonotype. The J gene is TRBJ1-5, the V gene TRBV20-1, with D perhaps matching TRBD1 (5 bases). Germline V gene lookup returns CDR1 DFQATT and CDR2 SNEGSKA (reference sequence). Trimming cost V 0 bases and J 6 bases, with 15 bases left between them. The CDR3 spans 15 residues. Written as DNA, the CDR3 is TGCAGTGCTAGAGATGGGACGGGAAAGACTCAGCCCCAGCATTTT. Translated, it gives CSARDGTGKTQPQHF.

In this sample, this clonotype turned up many times. V is TRBV11-2 and J is TRBJ2-7, with D hard to call. Looked up from germline, CDR1 is SGHAT and CDR2 is FQNNGV. The CDR3 length is 13 residues. The V gene lost 3 bases and the J gene lost 4 bases, with 10 bases spanning the gap. In nucleotides, the CDR3 is TGTGCCAGCAGCTTCCCAGGAATATACGAGCAGTACTTC. This sequence encodes CASSFPGIYEQYF.

There are a few counts of this clonotype. The germline gene is not matched at one end of the junction; a read error may be the cause. In nucleotides, the CDR3 is TGTGCCAGCAGCTTGGTTCTAGGAGACTCCTACGAGCAGTACTTC. It translates to CASSLVLGDSYEQYF. The genes are TRBV5-1 and TRBJ2-7, with D hard to call. The CDR3 has 15 residues. From germline, CDR1 is SGHRS and CDR2 YFSETQ.

The chain links TRBV27 to TRBJ1-4; TRBD1 matches at 9 bases. The germline V gene encodes CDR1 MNHEY and CDR2 SMNVEV (reference sequence). V lost 7 bases, J lost 6 bases, and 9 bases stayed unmatched. This CDR3 is built from 15 residues. The CDR3 DNA sequence: TGTGCCAGCACTAAAACAGGGGGCGTCGATGAAAAACTGTTTTTT. Its protein product is CASTKTGGVDEKLFF. Drawing the rest from reference TRBV27 and TRBJ1-4, the complete variable domain is EAQVTQNPRYLITVTGKKLTVTCSQNMNHEYMSWYRQDPGLGLRQIYYSMNVEVTDKGDVPEGYKVSRKEKRNFPLILESPSPNQTSLYFCASTKTGGVDEKLFFGSGTQLSVL.

This clonotype was counted between two and nine times. It may be a read error: a sequence one base away is much more abundant. This chain connects TRBV6-1 to TRBJ2-7; 7 bases align to TRBD1. The CDR3 has 12 residues. CDR1 is MNHNS and CDR2 is SASEGT in the germline V gene. Trimming at V came to 5 bases and at J to 3 bases, leaving 1 base not matched to a gene. CDR3 DNA sequence: TGTGCCAGCAGTCACAGGGGCTACGAGCAGTACTTC. It specifies CASSHRGYEQYF.

This clonotype has at least ten counts. The rearrangement links TRBV7-2 to TRBJ2-1; 8 positions match TRBD2. Trimming cost V 3 bases and J 9 bases; bases outside gene matches: 10. Germline loops: CDR1 SGHTA, CDR2 FQGNSA. The CDR3 covers 15 residues. The chain's CDR3 is CASSFNGRGDGEQFF. The CDR3 DNA is TGTGCCAGCAGCTTCAACGGGAGGGGGGACGGTGAGCAGTTCTTC. Using reference TRBV7-2 and TRBJ2-1 for the parts outside the CDR3, the full variable domain is GAGVSQSPSNKVTEKGKDVELRCDPISGHTALYWYRQSLGQGLEFLIYFQGNSAPDKSGLPSDRFSAERTGGSVSTLTIQRTQQEDSAVYLCASSFNGRGDGEQFFGPGTRLTVL.

The chain is built from TRBV24-1 and TRBJ2-3; 9 positions match TRBD2. The CDR3 is made up of 13 amino acids. In germline, CDR1 is KGHDR, CDR2 SFDVKD. Trimming at V came to 12 bases and at J to 0 bases, leaving 3 bases not matched to a gene. DNA for the CDR3: TGTGCCGGACTAGCGACTAGCACAGATACGCAGTATTTT. Translation gives CAGLATSTDTQYF.